What follows are 25 T cell receptor beta chains derived from one specimen sequenced in a study of tumor-infiltrating lymphocytes in localized non-small cell lung cancer (dated by TCRdb to the early 2020s). Library preparation was by the immunoSEQ multiplex PCR assay. Sourced from immuneACCESS, this table was stored by TCRdb with only in-frame sequences that have V and J called. A share of the clones is absent; for the studies checked, an unresolved V gene accounts for under half, and the remainder has no known explanation. The sample table lists about 15,000 clones, roughly 69% of them with a count of one. 6% of the sample lies in the top ten. The sample consisted of lung tumor tissue. Source of these receptors: a human donor with non-small cell lung cancer.

The rearrangement uses TRBV28 and TRBJ1-2, with D unresolved. Germline CDR1 is MDHEN and CDR2 is SYDVKM. Trimming shortened V by 5 bases and J by 2 bases, and 3 bases separated the two germline ends. The CDR3 totals 11 residues. The DNA for the CDR3 is TGTGCCAGCAGTAACAACTATGGCTACACCTTC. Encoded protein: CASSNNYGYTF.

The CDR3 nucleotides are TGTGCCAGCAGTTTATCGGGGCTCTATGGCTACACCTTC. Encoded protein: CASSLSGLYGYTF. The chain employs TRBV27 and TRBJ1-2; tentatively, D is TRBD1 (5 bases). Germline V gene lookup returns CDR1 MNHEY and CDR2 SMNVEV (reference sequence). V lost 0 bases and J 4 bases, leaving 6 bases between the germline ends. The CDR3 loop spans 13 amino acids.

J is TRBJ1-2 and V is TRBV30; 7 positions match TRBD1. This CDR3 comprises 13 residues. With 3 bases clipped from V and 6 bases from J, the junction kept 7 bases outside the gene matches. Germline V lookup: CDR1 GTSNPN, CDR2 SVGIG (reference sequence). The chain's CDR3 is CAWRGQEENGYTF. The DNA for the CDR3 is TGTGCCTGGAGAGGACAGGAGGAAAATGGCTACACCTTC.

This clone occurred a few times. The chain carries TRBV6-5 and TRBJ2-4, with 12 bases lining up with TRBD1. V trimming: 4 bases; J trimming: 13 bases; junction bases outside the gene matches: 11. The germline gives CDR1 MNHEY, CDR2 SVGAGI. CDR3 length equals 15 residues. This CDR3 is CASSWGQGAVRFQYF. Here the CDR3 DNA reads TGTGCCAGCAGTTGGGGACAGGGGGCTGTCCGCTTCCAGTACTTC.

The chain links TRBV4-2 to TRBJ2-7, with 11 bases identical to TRBD2. The CDR3 sequence is 16 residues long. Germline CDR1 reads LGHNA; CDR2 reads YNFKEQ. Germline trimming cut 0 bases from V and 0 bases from J; bases unmatched to any gene: 1. CDR3 amino acids: CASSQDGTSGSYEQYF. CDR3 sequence (DNA): TGTGCCAGCAGCCAAGATGGGACTAGCGGCTCCTACGAGCAGTACTTC.

The chain uses TRBV28 and TRBJ2-1; D may be TRBD2 (6 bases). There are 15 residues in the CDR3. In germline, CDR1 is MDHEN, CDR2 SYDVKM. Trimming took off 1 base at V and 8 bases at J, with 15 bases between the two ends. CDR3 amino acids: CASSLLNGPGDEQFF. The CDR3 DNA follows: TGTGCCAGCAGTTTATTAAACGGTCCGGGAGATGAGCAGTTCTTC.

The chain has TRBV6-6 and TRBJ2-5; D unclear. V gave up 0 bases and J gave up 1 base, with 6 bases separating them. Germline lookup yields CDR1 MNHNY and CDR2 SVGAGI (reference sequence). The CDR3 covers 14 residues. The CDR3 DNA reads as TGTGCCAGCAGTTACTCCGGTTCCCAAGAGACCCAGTACTTC. Protein sequence: CASSYSGSQETQYF.

The gene calls are TRBV14 and TRBJ2-7, with 8 positions matching TRBD1. V shed 6 bases, J shed 5 bases, and the junction held 3 bases outside the gene matches. The CDR3 consists of 12 residues. The V gene's germline CDR1 is SGHDN and CDR2 FVKESK. This chain's CDR3 is CASRRTGNEQYF. DNA for the CDR3: TGTGCCAGCAGGCGGACAGGGAACGAGCAGTACTTC.

V usage is TRBV5-1 and J usage is TRBJ2-7, with a weak D call TRBD1 (5 bases). This CDR3 region has 14 residues. Germline CDR1 and CDR2: SGHRS and YFSETQ. Deletions cut 4 bases from V and 0 bases from J, with 11 bases between. The CDR3 region is CASSVTESSYEQYF. In nucleotides, the CDR3 is TGCGCCAGCAGCGTGACAGAAAGCTCCTACGAGCAGTACTTC.

This clone is medium-sized within its sample. The CDR3 region has the DNA TGTGCCATCAGTGAGGGGGATGGGGGGATGAACACTGAAGCTTTCTTT. Residues: CAISEGDGGMNTEAFF. This chain joins TRBV10-3 and TRBJ1-1, with D possibly TRBD1 on 5 matching bases. V shed 2 bases and J shed 0 bases, with 13 bases lying between them. Germline V gene data show CDR1 as ENHRY and CDR2 as SYGVKD. The CDR3 has 16 residues.

This clone came up a few times. The rearrangement links TRBV7-2 to TRBJ2-3, with 11 bases that match TRBD1. CDR1 is SGHTA, CDR2 FQGNSA, per germline. The CDR3 runs 14 residues. The ends lost 4 bases at V and 6 bases at J; junction bases unmatched: 3. This CDR3 is CASSSRDRGDTQYF. The CDR3 DNA is TGTGCCAGCAGCTCAAGGGACAGGGGGGATACGCAGTATTTT.

The chain links TRBV7-9 to TRBJ1-5; D remains ambiguous. The V and J ends lost 1 base and 4 bases respectively, with 8 bases between them. This CDR3 region has 14 residues. CDR1 SEHNR and CDR2 FQNEAQ come from the germline V gene (reference sequence). In DNA form, the CDR3 reads TGTGCCAGCAGCTTAGACGCGCCGAATCAGCCCCAGCATTTT. It specifies CASSLDAPNQPQHF.

The chain employs TRBV6-5 and TRBJ1-5; 7 bases line up with TRBD1. This CDR3 contains 14 residues. With 6 bases clipped from V and 2 bases from J, the junction kept 4 bases outside the gene matches. The germline V gene encodes CDR1 MNHEY and CDR2 SVGAGI. In DNA, the CDR3 is TGTGCCAGCAGGAGGACAGGCCGCAATCAGCCCCAGCATTTT. Encoded protein: CASRRTGRNQPQHF.

The chain links TRBV28 to TRBJ2-5, with a tentative D call TRBD2 (5 bases). Trimming removed 7 bases at V and 4 bases at J, with 22 bases between. CDR1 is MDHEN and CDR2 is SYDVKM in the germline V gene. This CDR3 comprises 16 residues. CDR3 amino acids: CASTKGIATPGETQYF. As DNA, the CDR3 is TGTGCCAGCACCAAGGGCATAGCGACCCCGGGAGAGACCCAGTACTTC.

A note on this clone: At the DNA level, this CDR3 is encoded by other sequences in the same sample as well. V usage is TRBV7-9 and J usage is TRBJ1-1; perhaps TRBD1 as D (5 bases). This CDR3 is built from 13 residues. V dropped 5 bases and J dropped 5 bases, with 12 bases sitting between them. From germline, CDR1 is SEHNR and CDR2 FQNEAQ (reference sequence). The CDR3 DNA reads as TGTGCCAGCAGCCCAACGGGGGGAACTGAAGCTTTCTTT. Protein product: CASSPTGGTEAFF.

In this sample, this clone turned up once. The V gene is TRBV7-2, the J gene TRBJ2-3; a possible D gene is TRBD2 (6 bases). Germline values: CDR1 SGHTA, CDR2 FQGNSA. The CDR3 has 14 residues. V was trimmed by 2 bases and J by 6 bases, leaving 12 bases between them. The chain's CDR3 is CASSLFSEGDTQYF. The CDR3 coding sequence is TGTGCCAGCAGCTTATTTTCGGAGGGCGATACGCAGTATTTT.

CDR3: CASLLGTSGINEQFF. The CDR3 coding sequence is TGTGCCAGCCTCCTGGGGACTAGCGGTATTAATGAGCAGTTCTTC. The J gene is TRBJ2-1, the V gene TRBV7-9; 11 bases are a match to TRBD2. Germline CDR1 and CDR2: SEHNR and FQNEAQ (reference sequence). CDR3 length: 15 residues. Unmatched junction bases numbered 10, after V lost 8 bases and J lost 7 bases.

The CDR3 DNA follows: TGCAGCGTTGAAGTTCAGGGCTCCTACAATGAGCAGTTCTTC. Translation: CSVEVQGSYNEQFF. V and J are TRBV29-1 and TRBJ2-1, with a possible D match to TRBD1 (5 bases). The CDR3 is 14 residues long. Germline V gene sequence: CDR1 SQVTM, CDR2 ANQGSEA. V lost 1 base and J lost 0, with 7 bases in between.

This clone was recorded only once. The chain couples TRBV29-1 to TRBJ2-2; 10 bases fit TRBD1. Germline-derived CDR1 and CDR2 are SQVTM and ANQGSEA. The CDR3 extends over 14 amino acids. The ends lost 5 bases at V and 6 bases at J; junction bases unmatched: 6. This CDR3 reads CSVSRQGAAGELFF. In nucleotides, the CDR3 is TGCAGCGTTTCTCGACAGGGGGCGGCCGGGGAGCTGTTTTTT.

This chain links TRBV4-2 with TRBJ2-3, with TRBD2 matching over 7 bases. V lost 4 bases, J lost 0 bases, and 7 bases stayed unmatched. There are 16 residues in the CDR3. Germline-derived CDR1 and CDR2 are LGHNA and YNFKEQ. The CDR3 coding sequence is TGTGCCAGCAGCCCGTTCCTAGCGGATAGCACAGATACGCAGTATTTT. Amino acids: CASSPFLADSTDTQYF.

This chain uses TRBV6-5 with TRBJ1-1, with a weak D call TRBD1 (6 bases). The germline V and J ends were trimmed by 7 bases and 2 bases, with 14 bases remaining between them. The germline V gene has CDR1 MNHEY and CDR2 SVGAGI. This CDR3 is 14 amino acids long. The CDR3 nucleotides read TGTGCCAGCACCCCGGACAGACTAAACACTGAAGCTTTCTTT. Translation gives CASTPDRLNTEAFF.

The V gene is TRBV5-6, the J gene TRBJ2-3, with 8 positions matching TRBD1. The CDR3 is made up of 16 amino acids. Germline CDR1 SGHDT, CDR2 YYEEEE. V shed 1 base, J shed 7 bases, and the junction held 11 bases outside the gene matches. This CDR3 reads CASSLPQYDRGNTQYF. CDR3 nucleotides: TGTGCCAGCAGCTTGCCCCAATACGACAGGGGAAATACGCAGTATTTT.

There are a few counts of this clone. The V call is TRBV6-4, the J call TRBJ2-7; 8 bases fit TRBD2. The CDR3 sequence is 20 residues long. Unmatched junction bases numbered 22, after V lost 3 bases and J lost 3 bases. Germline assignment: CDR1 MRHNA and CDR2 SNTAGT. The CDR3 nucleotides are TGTGCCAGCAGTGAGGCCTGGTTAACGGGAGGGCCTTTCACTATCTACGAGCAGTACTTC. Translating it yields CASSEAWLTGGPFTIYEQYF.

The genes are TRBV7-9 and TRBJ2-1; D not certain. Germline V CDR1 and CDR2: SEHNR, FQNEAQ (reference sequence). V was cut by 1 base and J by 8 bases, with 15 bases left in between. The CDR3 runs to 15 residues. The CDR3 reads CASSLVGHLSDEQFF. CDR3 nucleotides: TGTGCCAGCAGCTTAGTCGGCCACCTGAGCGATGAGCAGTTCTTC.

In regard to this clone: One junction end does not reproduce the germline sequence, and a read error may be involved. The chain joins TRBV9 to TRBJ2-7, with D tentatively TRBD1 or TRBD2 (5 bases each). Germline CDR1 reads SGDLS; CDR2 reads YYNGEE. The CDR3 runs 16 residues. CDR3 bases: TGTGCCAGCAGCGTGTCCCACAAGGGGACCCCTAAAGAGCAGTGCTTC. Translated, it gives CASSVSHKGTPKEQCF.